One and the same sample provided the 21 T cell receptor beta chains below, sequenced in a study of PD-1 and CTLA-4 blockade in melanoma. The protocol was immunoSEQ multiplex PCR, while the TCRdb copy is restricted to in-frame clones and leaves out a portion. The profile shows tens of thousands of clones, roughly 88% of them singletons. The input for sequencing was CD8+ T cells from peripheral blood, taken before anti-PD-1 treatment. These receptors were collected from a human donor with melanoma.

The V and J genes are TRBV28 and TRBJ2-7; the match to TRBD1 covers 11 bases. The germline V gene has CDR1 MDHEN and CDR2 SYDVKM. V dropped 2 bases and J dropped 5; count of bases not matched to a gene: 2. The CDR3 length is 14 residues. The CDR3 coding sequence is TGTGCCAGCAGTTTAGGGACAGGGGGGAACGAGCAGTACTTC. Protein: CASSLGTGGNEQYF.

The chain employs TRBV7-8 and TRBJ1-1; D unclear. This CDR3 region has 14 residues. Germline V gene lookup returns CDR1 SGHVS and CDR2 FQNEAQ. Trimming removed 1 base at V and 5 bases at J, with 11 bases between. The chain's CDR3 is CASSLEGLGTEAFF. DNA of the CDR3: TGTGCCAGCAGCTTAGAAGGGCTGGGGACTGAAGCTTTCTTT.

The chain couples TRBV5-5 to TRBJ1-2, with 7 nucleotides matching TRBD1. V was pared by 0 bases and J by 2 bases, with 1 base of the junction left unmatched. The length of the CDR3 is 14 residues. CDR1 and CDR2 (germline): SGHKS, YYEKEE (reference sequence). The CDR3 coding sequence is TGTGCCAGCAGCTTGGAACAGGGGAACTATGGCTACACCTTC. Translating it yields CASSLEQGNYGYTF.

The V call is TRBV3-1 (or the pseudogene TRBV3-2), the J call TRBJ2-5; 8 bases match TRBD2. V dropped 0 bases and J dropped 1; count of bases not matched to a gene: 7. The CDR3 length is 17 residues. CDR1 and CDR2 (germline): LGHDT, YNNKEL (reference sequence). CDR3 sequence: CASSQDWDSGTQETQYF. CDR3 DNA sequence: TGTGCCAGCAGCCAAGATTGGGATAGCGGGACCCAAGAGACCCAGTACTTC.

In DNA, the CDR3 is TGTGCCAGCAGTTTATCACGAGCGTTCGTTAAACAAGAGACCCAGTACTTC. As protein: CASSLSRAFVKQETQYF. The chain uses TRBV28 and TRBJ2-5; no clear D gene. The CDR3 runs to 17 residues. CDR1 is MDHEN and CDR2 is SYDVKM in the germline V gene. V was cut by 1 base and J by 2 bases, with 17 bases left in between. Variable domain in full (rest from reference TRBV28 and TRBJ2-5): DVKVTQSSRYLVKRTGEKVFLECVQDMDHENMFWYRQDPGLGLRLIYFSYDVKMKEKGDIPEGYSVSREKKERFSLILESASTNQTSMYLCASSLSRAFVKQETQYFGPGTRLLVL.

J is TRBJ2-7 and V is TRBV7-2, with 10 bases aligning to TRBD2. The J segment lost 0 bases and the V segment lost 5 bases, leaving 4 bases of the junction unmatched. Germline-derived CDR1 and CDR2 are SGHTA and FQGNSA. The CDR3 runs 15 residues. CDR3 sequence reads: CASSQERGGSYEQYF. The CDR3 DNA is TGTGCCAGCAGCCAAGAGCGGGGGGGCTCCTACGAGCAGTACTTC.

This clone was picked up one time. The chain recombines TRBV5-4 with TRBJ2-3, with 7 bases that match TRBD2. Germline loops: CDR1 SGHNT, CDR2 YYREEE (reference sequence). Trimming cost V 4 bases and J 0 bases; bases outside gene matches: 5. CDR3 length: 15 residues. CDR3 amino acids: CASSPGEGSTDTQYF. In nucleotides, the CDR3 is TGTGCCAGCAGCCCCGGGGAGGGTAGCACAGATACGCAGTATTTT.

This chain connects TRBV4-1 to TRBJ2-2, with a tentative D call TRBD2 (6 bases). The CDR3 is 15 amino acids. Germline-derived CDR1 and CDR2 are MGHRA and YSYEKL. Trimming left V 7 bases short and J 3 bases short, with 15 bases between. This CDR3 is CASKGTRGDTGELFF. The DNA for the CDR3 is TGCGCCAGCAAGGGGACTCGAGGGGACACCGGGGAGCTGTTTTTT.

This sequence joins TRBV28 and TRBJ1-1; 10 positions agree with TRBD1. CDR1 is MDHEN, CDR2 SYDVKM, per germline. CDR3 length: 17 amino acids. Trimming at V came to 1 base and at J to 1 base, leaving 6 bases not matched to a gene. CDR3 protein: CASSLLGTGDQNTEAFF. The CDR3 DNA is TGTGCCAGCAGTTTATTAGGGACAGGGGACCAGAACACTGAAGCTTTCTTT.

This clone showed up just once. The chain couples TRBV14 to TRBJ2-7, with D possibly being TRBD1 (5 bases). CDR1 and CDR2 (germline): SGHDN, FVKESK. The V end lost 4 bases, the J end lost 3 bases, and 10 bases lay between the germline ends. This CDR3 region has 13 residues. The chain's CDR3 is CASSPGWFYEQYF. CDR3 nucleotide sequence: TGTGCCAGCAGCCCAGGGTGGTTCTACGAGCAGTACTTC.

The V gene is TRBV30, the J gene TRBJ2-3; D may be TRBD2 (5 bases). V lost 2 bases and J 5 bases, leaving 11 bases between the germline ends. This CDR3 is built from 13 residues. The V gene's germline CDR1 is GTSNPN and CDR2 SVGIG (reference sequence). The CDR3 sequence: CAWSSLRGDTQYF. For the CDR3, the DNA is TGTGCCTGGAGTTCACTACGGGGAGATACGCAGTATTTT.

The J gene is TRBJ1-4, the V gene TRBV2; 8 positions match TRBD1. Germline V gene sequence: CDR1 SNHLY, CDR2 FYNNEI. This CDR3 comprises 14 residues. V was pared by 8 bases and J by 7 bases, with 9 bases of the junction left unmatched. CDR3 coding DNA: TGTGCCAGCCGCGGACAGGGAATCCCTGAAAAACTGTTTTTT. It is translated as CASRGQGIPEKLFF.

CDR3 loop: CASSTGPGTEAFF. The CDR3 DNA reads TGTGCCAGCAGTACGGGGCCCGGGACTGAAGCTTTCTTT. The chain employs TRBV6-5 and TRBJ1-1; maybe TRBD1 (5 bases). Germline values: CDR1 MNHEY, CDR2 SVGAGI. The CDR3 contains 13 residues. Trimming took 5 bases from V and 5 from J, leaving 12 bases between them.

V and J are TRBV9 and TRBJ1-1; 7 nucleotides line up with TRBD1. This CDR3 has 15 residues. V shed 3 bases, J shed 2 bases, and the junction held 7 bases outside the gene matches. Germline CDR1 is SGDLS and CDR2 is YYNGEE. DNA of the CDR3: TGTGCCAGCAGCGCCTGGGACAGCCCTAACACTGAAGCTTTCTTT. Translation gives CASSAWDSPNTEAFF. The variable domain in full, with the rest retrieved from reference TRBV9 and TRBJ1-1, is DSGVTQTPKHLITATGQRVTLRCSPRSGDLSVYWYQQSLDQGLQFLIQYYNGEERAKGNILERFSAQQFPDLHSELNLSSLELGDSALYFCASSAWDSPNTEAFFGQGTRLTVV.

V is TRBV6-2 or TRBV6-3 and J is TRBJ2-5; D gene ambiguous. Trimming took 6 bases from V and 0 from J, leaving 5 bases between them. The CDR3 has 12 residues. The germline V gene has CDR1 MNHEY and CDR2 SVGEGT. CDR3 coding DNA: TGTGCCAGCAGCCCGAACCAAGAGACCCAGTACTTC. It yields the protein CASSPNQETQYF.

The CDR3: CAWGSSYNEQFF. The CDR3 region has the DNA TGTGCCTGGGGTTCCTCCTACAATGAGCAGTTCTTC. The chain employs TRBV30 and TRBJ2-1; D is ambiguous. Germline CDR1 reads GTSNPN; CDR2 reads SVGIG (reference sequence). Trimming stripped 5 bases from V and 0 bases from J, with 5 bases between. There are 12 residues in the CDR3.

This clone showed up just a few times. V gene TRBV2 combines with J gene TRBJ1-1; unclear D gene. The CDR3 is 14 amino acids. The germline CDR1 and CDR2 sequences are SNHLY and FYNNEI. V lost 3 bases to trimming and J lost 6 bases, with 14 bases between them. The CDR3 loop reads CASSDPLGSSEAFF. In DNA, the CDR3 is TGTGCCAGCAGTGATCCCTTAGGGTCCTCTGAAGCTTTCTTT.

This chain joins TRBV28 and TRBJ1-2; no firm D call. Trimming cost V 0 bases and J 8 bases, with 10 bases left between them. The CDR3 length is 13 residues. CDR1 is MDHEN, CDR2 SYDVKM, per germline. The DNA of the CDR3 is TGTGCCAGCAGTTTATGGCAGGCTGGAGGCTACACCTTC. Its protein is CASSLWQAGGYTF.

The rearrangement links TRBV25-1 to TRBJ1-2; 7 nucleotides match TRBD1. Germline V lookup: CDR1 MGHDK, CDR2 SYGVNS. This CDR3 contains 16 residues. J was trimmed by 2 bases and V by 3 bases; bases with no gene match: 9. The CDR3 here is CASSDTGAGPNYGYTF. The CDR3 DNA follows: TGTGCCAGCAGTGATACAGGGGCAGGCCCAAACTATGGCTACACCTTC.

The rearrangement joins TRBV9 to TRBJ2-2; D not resolved. This CDR3 region has 13 residues. Trimming shortened V by 0 bases and J by 7 bases, and 7 bases separated the two germline ends. The V gene's germline CDR1 is SGDLS and CDR2 YYNGEE. CDR3 nucleotide sequence: TGTGCCAGCAGCGTAGCGTTAGGCGGGGAGCTGTTTTTT. Protein product: CASSVALGGELFF.

Of note for this clone: One end of the junction fails to match germline, which may point to a read error. The CDR3 sequence: CASSLAGPNTGKLFF. CDR3 DNA sequence: TGCGCCAGCAGCTTGGCAGGGCCGAACACCGGGAAGCTGTTTTTT. The rearrangement joins TRBV5-1 to TRBJ2-2; tentatively, D is TRBD1 or TRBD2 (5 bases each). This CDR3 region has 15 residues. Germline V gene lookup returns CDR1 SGHRS and CDR2 YFSETQ.